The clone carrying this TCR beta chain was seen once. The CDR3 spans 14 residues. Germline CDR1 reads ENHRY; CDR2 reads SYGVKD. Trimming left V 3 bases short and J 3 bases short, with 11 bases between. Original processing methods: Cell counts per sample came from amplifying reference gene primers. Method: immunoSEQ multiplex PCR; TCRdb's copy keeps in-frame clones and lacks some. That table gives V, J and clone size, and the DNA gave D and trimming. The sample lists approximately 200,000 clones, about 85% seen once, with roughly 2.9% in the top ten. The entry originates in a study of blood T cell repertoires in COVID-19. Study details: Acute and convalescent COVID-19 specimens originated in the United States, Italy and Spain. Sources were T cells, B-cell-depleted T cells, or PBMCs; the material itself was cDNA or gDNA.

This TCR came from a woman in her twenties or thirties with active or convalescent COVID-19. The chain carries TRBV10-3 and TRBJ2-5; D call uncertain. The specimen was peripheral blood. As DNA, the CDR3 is TGTGCCATCAGTGACTCTGGCAGAAAAGAGACCCAGTACTTC. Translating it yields CAISDSGRKETQYF.